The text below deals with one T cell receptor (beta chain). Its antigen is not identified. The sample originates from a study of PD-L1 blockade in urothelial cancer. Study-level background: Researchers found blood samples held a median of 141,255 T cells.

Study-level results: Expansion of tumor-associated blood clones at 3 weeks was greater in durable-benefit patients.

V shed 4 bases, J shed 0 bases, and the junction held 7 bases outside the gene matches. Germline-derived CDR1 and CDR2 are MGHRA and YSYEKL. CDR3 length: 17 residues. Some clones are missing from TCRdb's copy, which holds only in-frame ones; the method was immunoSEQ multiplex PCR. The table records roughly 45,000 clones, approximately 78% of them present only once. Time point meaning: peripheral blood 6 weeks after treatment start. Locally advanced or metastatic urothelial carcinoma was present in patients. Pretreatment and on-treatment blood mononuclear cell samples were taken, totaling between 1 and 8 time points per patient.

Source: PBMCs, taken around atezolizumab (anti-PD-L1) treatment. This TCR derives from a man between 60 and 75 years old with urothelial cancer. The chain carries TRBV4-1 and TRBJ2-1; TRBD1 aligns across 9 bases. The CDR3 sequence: CASSLGTGFSSYNEQFF. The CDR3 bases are TGCGCCAGCAGCCTGGGGACAGGGTTTAGCTCCTACAATGAGCAGTTCTTC.